The rows below give T cell receptor beta chains drawn from one sample of a study of CD8+ T cells in alopecia areata. Clones were sequenced by immunoSEQ multiplex PCR, and TCRdb holds only the in-frame ones, with some missing. The data hold 200,000 to 250,000 clones, with under 70% observed a single time. The source material was CD4+ T cells sorted from blood, sampled at approximately week 42, from a patient treated with tofacitinib. These receptors came from a human donor with alopecia areata. Both conserved end residues are part of each CDR3. Each record gives: clone size, J gene, D gene, V gene, CDR3 protein, CDR3 DNA. A D gene is named only where the DNA matches it firmly. Clone size appears in some rows only: once, few, many, or a class for an expanded clone.

-	TRBJ1-6	-	TRBV5-1	CASSLEGGRDSPLHF	TGCGCCAGCAGCTTGGAAGGGGGACGGGATTCACCCCTCCACTTT
many	TRBJ2-7	TRBD2	TRBV12-5	CASGLVLAGDYEQYF	TGTGCTAGTGGTTTGGTACTAGCGGGGGACTACGAGCAGTACTTC
once	TRBJ2-7	TRBD1	TRBV4-3	CASSLRTGVKSEQYF	TGCGCCAGCAGCCTTCGGACAGGGGTGAAATCCGAGCAGTACTTC
-	TRBJ2-6	-	TRBV4-2	CASSQAGQSSGANVLTF	TGTGCCAGCAGCCAAGCTGGCCAGAGCTCTGGGGCCAACGTCCTGACTTTC
-	TRBJ2-5	-	TRBV29-1	CSVLGLQETQYF	TGCAGCGTCTTGGGACTTCAAGAGACCCAGTACTTC
-	TRBJ1-1	TRBD1	TRBV11-2	CASSLLGTGANTEAFF	TGTGCCAGCAGCCTCCTTGGGACAGGGGCGAACACTGAAGCTTTCTTT
few	TRBJ1-1	TRBD1	TRBV29-1	CSVRGGQLNTEAFF	TGCAGCGTACGGGGGGGACAGCTGAACACTGAAGCTTTCTTT
-	TRBJ2-6	TRBD1	TRBV27	CASRRGQGPSGANVLTF	TGTGCCAGCAGAAGGGGACAGGGGCCCTCTGGGGCCAACGTCCTGACTTTC
-	TRBJ1-1	-	TRBV30	CAWSLVTGEAFF	TGTGCCTGGAGTCTTGTAACAGGAGAAGCTTTCTTT
-	TRBJ1-2	-	TRBV7-8	CASSGLGREDYGYTF	TGTGCCAGCAGCGGCCTGGGCAGGGAGGACTATGGCTACACCTTC
many	TRBJ2-1	-	TRBV7-2	CASSLRASITYNEQFF	TGTGCCAGCAGCTTACGGGCCAGTATCACCTACAATGAGCAGTTCTTC
once	TRBJ2-5	TRBD2	TRBV7-3	CASSASSGETQYF	TGTGCCAGCAGCGCCTCTAGCGGGGAGACCCAGTACTTC
-	TRBJ2-3	-	TRBV19	CASSGRPSTDTQYF	TGTGCCAGTAGTGGGCGGCCTAGCACAGATACGCAGTATTTT
-	TRBJ2-1	TRBD1	TRBV5-6	CASSLAGTGTYEQFF	TGTGCCAGCAGCTTAGCCGGGACAGGGACGTATGAGCAGTTCTTC
-	TRBJ2-7	TRBD2	TRBV5-1	CASSTSGGAPYEQYF	TGCGCCAGCAGCACTAGCGGGGGGGCACCCTACGAGCAGTACTTC
few	TRBJ2-3	-	TRBV29-1	CSAGFGTDTQYF	TGCAGCGCCGGCTTCGGCACAGATACGCAGTATTTT
few	TRBJ2-1	-	TRBV18	CASSGGNEQFF	TGTGCCAGCTCAGGGGGCAATGAGCAGTTCTTC
-	TRBJ1-2	-	TRBV7-2	CASSLFRGYTF	TGTGCCAGCAGCTTGTTTCGTGGCTACACCTTC
-	TRBJ2-1	-	TRBV7-6	CASSLGFSGNEQFF	TGTGCCAGCAGCTTAGGCTTTAGCGGCAATGAGCAGTTCTTC
-	TRBJ1-5	-	TRBV5-6	CASSSPSGNQPQHF	TGTGCCAGCAGCTCCCCGTCAGGCAATCAGCCCCAGCATTTT
-	TRBJ2-7	-	TRBV30	CASTGVNSYEQYF	TGTGCCTCCACGGGGGTCAACTCCTACGAGCAGTACTTC
-	TRBJ1-1	TRBD1	TRBV29-1	CSTRTGVGEAFF	TGCAGCACACGTACAGGGGTCGGTGAAGCTTTCTTT
-	TRBJ1-6	-	TRBV4-3	CASSLGRRNNSPLHF	TGCGCCAGCAGCCTGGGACGGCGAAATAATTCACCCCTCCACTTT
-	TRBJ1-1	-	TRBV7-3	CASSFSDSPNTEAFF	TGTGCCAGCAGCTTCTCGGACAGCCCGAACACTGAAGCTTTCTTT
-	TRBJ1-6	-	TRBV4-3	CASSQTGNSPLHF	TGCGCCAGCAGCCAAACAGGAAATTCACCCCTCCACTTT
-	TRBJ1-2	TRBD1	TRBV6-5	CASSSGTGGKSYGYTF	TGTGCCAGCAGTTCCGGGACAGGTGGAAAAAGCTATGGCTACACCTTC
-	TRBJ1-6	-	TRBV7-2	CASSQRTANNSPLHF	TGTGCCAGCAGCCAGAGGACAGCTAATAATTCACCCCTCCACTTT
-	TRBJ1-6	TRBD1	TRBV30	CAWSAGTGSGSYNSPLHF	TGTGCCTGGAGCGCCGGGACAGGGAGTGGATCCTATAATTCACCCCTCCACTTT
-	TRBJ2-5	TRBD1	TRBV19	CASSTGQGMGTQYF	TGTGCCAGTAGTACCGGACAGGGTATGGGGACCCAGTACTTC
few	TRBJ2-5	-	TRBV29-1	CSGGQPSETQYF	TGCAGCGGTGGACAGCCATCGGAGACCCAGTACTTC
-	TRBJ1-1	-	TRBV29-1	CSVEEGGAFF	TGCAGCGTTGAGGAGGGAGGGGCTTTCTTT
-	TRBJ2-7	-	TRBV11-2	CASTLGGGAPTYEQYF	TGTGCCAGCACCCTAGGTGGGGGGGCTCCTACCTACGAGCAGTACTTC
-	TRBJ1-1	-	TRBV18	CASSPVEVNTEAFF	TGTGCCAGCTCACCAGTGGAGGTGAACACTGAAGCTTTCTTT
-	TRBJ2-1	TRBD1	TRBV30	CAWVGQGSYNEQFF	TGTGCCTGGGTTGGACAGGGATCCTACAATGAGCAGTTCTTC
-	TRBJ2-3	TRBD2	TRBV27	CASSPRLAGGLTTDTQYF	TGTGCCAGCAGTCCACGACTAGCGGGGGGGCTTACCACAGATACGCAGTATTTT
-	TRBJ2-7	TRBD2	TRBV7-8	CASSLVGGVPYEQYF	TGTGCCAGCAGCTTAGTGGGGGGGGTCCCCTACGAGCAGTACTTC
-	TRBJ1-2	TRBD1	TRBV6-1	CASSATGGGYGYTF	TGTGCCAGCAGTGCGACAGGGGGCGGGTATGGCTACACCTTC
few	TRBJ2-1	TRBD1	TRBV29-1	CSVLSDRGPPYEQFF	TGCAGCGTTTTGTCCGACAGGGGGCCTCCCTATGAGCAGTTCTTC
-	TRBJ2-5	-	TRBV4-2	CASSQDAGTWGQETQYF	TGTGCCAGCAGCCAAGATGCGGGAACTTGGGGCCAAGAGACCCAGTACTTC
-	TRBJ2-3	-	TRBV5-1	CASSLEGDPTQYF	TGCGCCAGCAGCTTGGAAGGGGATCCGACGCAGTATTTT
once	TRBJ1-2	-	TRBV5-1	CASSLEQSYGYTF	TGCGCCAGCAGCTTGGAGCAGTCTTATGGCTACACCTTC
-	TRBJ2-1	TRBD2	TRBV2	CASWWSGGARTVEQFF	TGTGCCAGCTGGTGGAGCGGGGGGGCCAGAACGGTTGAGCAGTTCTTC
few	TRBJ2-3	TRBD1	TRBV30	CASRTGLADTQYF	TGTGCCTCTCGGACAGGTCTGGCAGATACGCAGTATTTT
few	TRBJ1-1	TRBD1	TRBV29-1	CSVERPDRGDTEAFF	TGCAGCGTTGAGAGACCGGACAGGGGGGACACTGAAGCTTTCTTT
many	TRBJ1-1	-	TRBV14	CASSHHPGTEAFF	TGTGCCAGCAGCCACCACCCCGGCACTGAAGCTTTCTTT
-	TRBJ2-1	TRBD2	TRBV7-9	CASSPPGLAGAGEQFF	TGTGCCAGCAGCCCACCGGGACTAGCGGGGGCCGGGGAGCAGTTCTTC
-	TRBJ1-5	TRBD1	TRBV2	CASSDGTVNQPQHF	TGTGCCAGCAGTGATGGGACAGTCAATCAGCCCCAGCATTTT
-	TRBJ2-7	-	TRBV11-2	CASSAEEVGEQYF	TGTGCCAGCAGCGCCGAGGAGGTGGGCGAGCAGTACTTC
-	TRBJ1-6	TRBD1	TRBV29-1	CSVSGTGDNSPLHF	TGCAGCGTGTCTGGGACAGGGGATAATTCACCCCTCCACTTT
-	TRBJ1-4	-	TRBV20-1	CSASFDEKLFF	TGCAGTGCTAGCTTTGATGAAAAACTGTTTTTT
-	TRBJ1-2	-	TRBV29-1	CSVEDEGKGYTF	TGCAGCGTTGAAGACGAAGGGAAGGGCTACACCTTC